What follows is one TCR beta chain and its context. Germline CDR1 reads LNHDA; CDR2 reads SQIVND (reference sequence). This CDR3 spans 14 amino acids. The germline V and J ends were trimmed by 7 bases and 2 bases, with 14 bases remaining between them. Researchers ran the PCR with 60 Vbeta and 13 Jbeta primers. Libraries were prepared by immunoSEQ multiplex PCR; TCRdb keeps only in-frame clonotypes and omits some of them. The table includes 85,000 to 100,000 clones, under 85% detected once. These data are taken from a study of cytomegalovirus exposure and HLA in healthy donors. This chain links TRBV19 with TRBJ2-5; possible D gene TRBD2, 5 bases. The origin of this receptor is a woman aged 40 to 50 in good health and CMV-seropositive. The specimen sequenced was PBMCs. The CDR3 loop reads CASNRGMGQETQYF. The CDR3 DNA reads as TGTGCCAGTAATCGGGGAATGGGACAAGAGACCCAGTACTTC. The full variable domain, in which reference TRBV19 and TRBJ2-5 provide the parts outside the CDR3, is DGGITQSPKYLFRKEGQNVTLSCEQNLNHDAMYWYRQDPGQGLRLIYYSQIVNDFQKGDIAEGYSVSREKKESFPLTVTSAQKNPTAFYLCASNRGMGQETQYFGPGTRLLVL.